The TCR beta chain described here comes from a study of CXCR3-negative and CXCR3-positive naive CD8 T cells. In preparing the TRB cDNA libraries, 5' RACE with UMI labels was used. TCRdb re-called the 5' RACE reads, yielding one record per CDR3 amino acid sequence without DNA. This specimen shows several thousand distinct CDR3 sequences; the ten leading clones hold around 2%. By frequency, this clonotype registers medium-sized. The CDR3 has 19 amino acids. Germline V gives CDR1 LGHDT, CDR2 YNNKEL (reference sequence). Material: naive CXCR3- CD8+ T cells from blood. The subset denotes: CD45RO-CCR7+CD27+CD95- naive CD8+ T cells lacking CXCR3 (TNR3-). The TCR was taken from a human donor in good health. Some clones in this sample may be carry-over from other donors' samples. The chain links TRBV3-1 to TRBJ2-5; as DNA is missing, the TRBD2 call by TCRdb cannot be tested. This CDR3 is CASSQDLLASSGSQETQYF.